These 23 T cell receptor beta chains were sequenced from one sample in a study of blood T cells in healthy people across ages (dated by TCRdb to 2015 to 2017). Libraries were made using 5' RACE. Sequencing took place on an Illumina HiSeq 2500. A second PCR of about 6 to 12 cycles was run with a J-beta primer mix and a sample-barcoded 5' primer. The public reads were reprocessed in TCRdb via fastp at Q25 and MiXCR, keeping in-frame beta chains. Rows with one shared CDR3 protein collapse into an entry with the most common genes and DNA. The sample table holds about 1,600,000 distinct CDR3 sequences, of which approximately 38% were seen once. Under 8% of the sample is in the top ten clones. The sequenced material came from blood. The receptors derive from a woman under 30 in good health.

This chain connects TRBV25-1 to TRBJ2-2; D is unclear. CDR1 and CDR2 from the germline V gene are MGHDK and SYGVNS. There are 13 residues in the CDR3. Trimming removed 7 bases from V and 3 bases from J, with 9 bases in between. The CDR3 coding sequence is TGTGCCAGCACAAGGCTGGACACCGGGGAGCTGTTTTTT. Protein: CASTRLDTGELFF.

The chain joins TRBV7-9 to TRBJ2-3, with 8 bases identical to TRBD1. Looked up from germline, CDR1 is SEHNR and CDR2 is FQNEAQ (reference sequence). Trimming took 5 bases from V and 5 from J; bases not matched to a gene: 6. The CDR3 totals 14 residues. The CDR3 here is CASSIGQGLDTQYF. DNA for the CDR3: TGTGCCAGCAGCATAGGACAGGGCCTAGATACGCAGTATTTT.

This clonotype turned up a few times. The chain joins TRBV7-9 to TRBJ1-6, with 8 positions matching TRBD1. The germline CDR1 and CDR2 sequences are SEHNR and FQNEAQ (reference sequence). J gave up 5 bases and V 2 bases, and 8 bases lay outside the gene matches. This CDR3 region has 17 residues. Here the CDR3 reads CASSLYDRGTDNSPLHF. CDR3 nucleotides: TGTGCCAGCAGCTTATACGACAGGGGAACCGATAATTCACCCCTCCACTTT.

This rearrangement joins TRBV20-1 to TRBJ1-5; no firm D call. Germline V CDR1 and CDR2: DFQATT, SNEGSKA (reference sequence). The CDR3 runs 14 residues. V gave up 1 base and J gave up 7 bases, with 14 bases separating them. For the CDR3, the DNA is TGCAGTGCTAGAGGGGGAACGGACCAACAGCCCCAGCATTTT. Residues: CSARGGTDQQPQHF.

This clonotype was observed a single time. The chain combines TRBV7-2 with TRBJ2-1; D gene uncertain. V was cut by 1 base and J by 8 bases, with 15 bases left in between. CDR3 size: 15 residues. The germline CDR1 and CDR2 sequences are SGHTA and FQGNSA. The CDR3 bases are TGTGCCAGCAGCTTAGGCGCGGTAGGGATCTATGAGCAGTTCTTC. Translation gives CASSLGAVGIYEQFF. The entire variable domain, with the rest obtained from reference TRBV7-2 and TRBJ2-1, is as follows: GAGVSQSPSNKVTEKGKDVELRCDPISGHTALYWYRQSLGQGLEFLIYFQGNSAPDKSGLPSDRFSAERTGGSVSTLTIQRTQQEDSAVYLCASSLGAVGIYEQFFGPGTRLTVL.

The chain employs TRBV4-1 and TRBJ2-6, with D tentatively TRBD1 or TRBD2 (5 bases each). The CDR3 loop spans 19 amino acids. Germline V gives CDR1 MGHRA, CDR2 YSYEKL. Trimming cost V 1 base and J 1 base, with 17 bases left between them. The CDR3 sequence: CASSQVMGDAGSGANVLTF. In nucleotides, the CDR3 is TGCGCCAGCAGCCAAGTAATGGGGGACGCTGGGTCTGGGGCCAACGTCCTGACTTTC.

This clonotype has a handful of counts. The V gene is TRBV6-1, the J gene TRBJ2-7, with a weak D call TRBD1 (6 bases). Looked up from germline, CDR1 is MNHNS and CDR2 is SASEGT. The CDR3 covers 17 residues. Trimming left V 6 bases short and J 5 bases short, with 26 bases between. CDR3 loop: CASRTDSVAHFGDEQYF. DNA of the CDR3: TGTGCCAGCAGGACGGACAGCGTTGCCCACTTCGGGGACGAGCAGTACTTC.

This clonotype was counted at least ten times. The chain is built from TRBV6-4 and TRBJ2-4; D is uncertain. The CDR3 covers 15 residues. Trimming removed 6 bases at V and 5 bases at J, with 17 bases between. Germline CDR1 and CDR2: MRHNA and SNTAGT. Here the CDR3 DNA reads TGTGCCAGCAGCCCTGGCGGTGGTGAAGAAAACATTCAGTACTTC. Its translation is CASSPGGGEENIQYF.

The rearrangement joins TRBV9 to TRBJ2-1, with D unclear. V lost 2 bases and J lost 1, with 10 bases in between. Germline assignment: CDR1 SGDLS and CDR2 YYNGEE. The CDR3 spans 15 residues. CDR3 residues: CASSVPGPSYNEQFF. The CDR3 nucleotides are TGTGCCAGCAGCGTCCCCGGGCCATCCTACAATGAGCAGTTCTTC.

This clonotype was observed a few times. This chain joins TRBV7-2 and TRBJ2-5; 8 nucleotides line up with TRBD2. Germline-derived CDR1 and CDR2 are SGHTA and FQGNSA. Trimming removed 3 bases from V and 7 bases from J; junction bases left unmatched: 4. The CDR3 is 13 amino acids. This CDR3 reads CASSLASGGTQYF. CDR3 DNA: TGTGCCAGCAGCTTGGCCAGCGGGGGGACCCAGTACTTC.

The chain is built from TRBV11-3 and TRBJ2-4; no firm D call. Germline V lookup: CDR1 SGHNT, CDR2 YENEEA. The CDR3 is 16 amino acids. Between the trimmed V and J ends, which lost 1 base and 0 bases, there was a span of 10 bases. The CDR3 DNA is TGTGCCAGCAGCTTAGGCCCGGAGATAGCCAAAAACATTCAGTACTTC. This gives the protein CASSLGPEIAKNIQYF.

This clonotype came up a few times. J is TRBJ1-2 and V is TRBV12-3 or TRBV12-4; D perhaps matches TRBD1 (5 bases). The CDR3 runs to 13 residues. Between the trimmed V and J ends, which lost 4 bases and 6 bases, there was a span of 12 bases. This CDR3 is CASSSGRLDGYTF. The DNA for the CDR3 is TGTGCCAGCAGTTCGGGACGGCTCGATGGCTACACCTTC.

The CDR3 region has the DNA TGTGCCACCAGCAGAGATAGGGTGTTGGGAGAAAAACTGTTTTTT. Amino acid sequence: CATSRDRVLGEKLFF. The chain employs TRBV15 and TRBJ1-4; no clear D gene. Germline values: CDR1 LNHNV, CDR2 YYDKDF (reference sequence). The CDR3 contains 15 residues. Trimming pared 0 bases from V and 8 bases from J, leaving 13 bases between.

This chain uses TRBV6-1 with TRBJ2-1; D remains ambiguous. In germline, CDR1 is MNHNS, CDR2 SASEGT. V lost 4 bases, J lost 5 bases, and 6 bases lay in between. The CDR3 consists of 12 residues. This CDR3 is CASSVRNNEQFF. The CDR3 DNA reads as TGTGCCAGCAGTGTGCGTAACAATGAGCAGTTCTTC.

There are a few counts of this clonotype. V usage is TRBV5-1 and J usage is TRBJ2-5; perhaps D is TRBD1 or TRBD2 (5 bases each). CDR1 is SGHRS and CDR2 is YFSETQ in the germline V gene. Between the trimmed V and J ends, which lost 4 bases and 5 bases, there was a span of 15 bases. This CDR3 comprises 14 residues. The CDR3 nucleotides read TGCGCCAGCAGCCTCGGGGCCACAGAGGAGACCCAGTACTTC. This gives the protein CASSLGATEETQYF. Full variable domain (remainder filled in from reference TRBV5-1 and TRBJ2-5): KAGVTQTPRYLIKTRGQQVTLSCSPISGHRSVSWYQQTPGQGLQFLFEYFSETQRNKGNFPGRFSGRQFSNSRSEMNVSTLELGDSALYLCASSLGATEETQYFGPGTRLLVL.

This clonotype was counted only a few times. The J gene is TRBJ2-4, the V gene TRBV27; D might be TRBD1 or TRBD2, each matching 6 bases. This CDR3 comprises 16 residues. Trimming stripped 6 bases from V and 13 bases from J, with 28 bases between. Germline CDR1 is MNHEY and CDR2 is SMNVEV (reference sequence). The CDR3 sequence: CASSLRTRWGAGWQYF. The CDR3 region has the DNA TGTGCCAGCAGCCTCCGAACTAGATGGGGGGCCGGGTGGCAGTACTTC.

This clonotype was detected ten times or more. V usage is TRBV29-1 and J usage is TRBJ2-7; no firm D call. Deletions cut 0 bases from V and 5 bases from J, with 20 bases between. In germline, CDR1 is SQVTM, CDR2 ANQGSEA. The CDR3 spans 16 residues. CDR3 in amino acids: CSVEDRVRVKSDEQYF. CDR3 sequence (DNA): TGCAGCGTTGAAGATCGTGTCCGGGTTAAGAGCGACGAGCAGTACTTC.

This clonotype occurred a few times. The V and J genes are TRBV7-6 and TRBJ2-3, with D possibly being TRBD2 (7 bases). V was clipped by 0 bases and J by 8 bases, with 21 bases between them. There are 17 residues in the CDR3. Germline CDR1 reads SGHVS; CDR2 reads FNYEAQ. For the CDR3, the DNA is TGTGCCAGCAGCTTAGCCAAAGGGGGGGGGCCGAAGGGTACGCAGTATTTT. Its translation: CASSLAKGGGPKGTQYF.

The chain is built from TRBV10-3 and TRBJ2-1; 9 nucleotides agree with TRBD1. After removal of 5 bases from V and 8 bases from J, the junction contained 13 bases not matched to a gene. The CDR3 contains 16 residues. The germline V gene encodes CDR1 ENHRY and CDR2 SYGVKD. Written as DNA, the CDR3 is TGTGCCATCAGTTCGGACAGGGGAACCTTTAAGGATGAGCAGTTCTTC. This encodes CAISSDRGTFKDEQFF.

This clonotype appeared a few times. V is TRBV30 and J is TRBJ2-5, with 8 bases fitting TRBD1. The J call is uncertain, as TRBJ2-7 better fits the DNA end. Germline V gene sequence: CDR1 GTSNPN, CDR2 SVGIG (reference sequence). The CDR3 totals 15 residues. In DNA, the CDR3 is TGTGCCTGGAGGGACCTCGGACAGGGAGAAGACGAGCAGTACTTC. This encodes CAWRDLGQGEDEQYF.

There are a few counts of this clonotype. The chain couples TRBV6-1 to TRBJ2-1; 7 bases map to TRBD2. CDR1 is MNHNS, CDR2 SASEGT, per germline. The J segment lost 6 bases and the V segment lost 5 bases, leaving 7 bases of the junction unmatched. The length of the CDR3 is 14 residues. The CDR3 nucleotides are TGTGCCAGCAGTCCCCGGACTAGAGGCAATGAGCAGTTCTTC. Its protein product is CASSPRTRGNEQFF.

This clonotype appeared many times. V usage is TRBV12-3 or TRBV12-4 and J usage is TRBJ2-3, with D perhaps matching TRBD1 (5 bases). This CDR3 has 12 residues. Trimming removed 6 bases at V and 7 bases at J, with 11 bases between. The CDR3 region has the DNA TGTGCCAGCAGAATTGGGGCACATACGCAGTATTTT. Its protein is CASRIGAHTQYF.

V gene TRBV9 combines with J gene TRBJ2-1; D ambiguous. CDR3 length: 11 residues. Between the trimmed V and J ends, which lost 5 bases and 9 bases, there was a span of 9 bases. CDR1 is SGDLS and CDR2 is YYNGEE in the germline V gene. CDR3 DNA: TGTGCCAGCAGAAGGCATGGTGAGCAGTTCTTC. Its translation: CASRRHGEQFF.